This TCR beta chain stems from a study of blood T cell repertoires in COVID-19. Comments on this clone: One junction end disagrees with the germline gene, perhaps due to a read error.

The study recruited people aged 18 to 89 years across roughly 25 US areas. As originally analysed: Nucleated cell number was recorded as an estimate derived from reference gene primer amplification. Here immunoSEQ multiplex PCR was the method, and the copy in TCRdb shows in-frame clones only, minus some. D and trimming were read from the DNA, whereas the V and J calls and clone size are those reported in that table. This sample has 150,000 to 200,000 clones, with 82% found just once. Germline V gene lookup returns CDR1 MRHNA and CDR2 SNTAGT. CDR3 length: 16 residues. This receptor was identified in a man aged 45-60 years who had recovered from COVID-19. The specimen was PBMCs or T cells enriched from blood (not recorded which). The chain has TRBV6-4 and TRBJ2-7; 10 bases match TRBD1. CDR3 DNA: TGTGCCAGCAGAGACTATCCGGGACAGGGGACCTACGAGCAGTACTTC. Protein sequence: CASRDYPGQGTYEQYF.